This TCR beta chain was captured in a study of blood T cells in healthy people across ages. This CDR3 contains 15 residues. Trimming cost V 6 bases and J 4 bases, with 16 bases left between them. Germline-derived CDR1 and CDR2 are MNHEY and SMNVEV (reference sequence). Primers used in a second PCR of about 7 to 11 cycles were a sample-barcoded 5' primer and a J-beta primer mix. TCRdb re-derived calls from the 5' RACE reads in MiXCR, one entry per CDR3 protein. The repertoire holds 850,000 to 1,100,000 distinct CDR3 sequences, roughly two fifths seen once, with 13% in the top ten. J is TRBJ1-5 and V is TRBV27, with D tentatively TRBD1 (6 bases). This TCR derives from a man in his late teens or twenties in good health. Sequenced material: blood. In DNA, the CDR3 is TGTGCCAGCAGCCATAACAGGGCCGGTAATCAGCCCCAGCATTTT. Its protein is CASSHNRAGNQPQHF.